This TCR beta chain stems from a study of cytomegalovirus exposure and HLA in healthy donors. Overall study results and limits: In a later analysis, V- and J-gene trimming of beta chains associated with a DCLRE1C missense variant, replicated independently. Most of the TCR beta V segments (in an earlier analysis) were productive either about 90% or about 30% of the time.

There are 16 residues in the CDR3. Germline-derived CDR1 and CDR2 are LGHNA and YSLEER. The ends were cut back, 4 bases at V and 1 base at J, with 13 bases in the middle. In the PCR, 60 Vbeta and 13 Jbeta primers were used. Clones were sequenced by immunoSEQ multiplex PCR, and TCRdb holds only the in-frame ones, with some missing. The sample consists of more than 50,000 clones, around 70% of them appearing once. Concerning this clone: Its antigen is not identified.

The donors comprised healthy bone marrow donors. The study sampled nominally healthy donors, though unrecorded immune exposures were likely. The sequenced sample consisted of PBMCs. The TCR originated in an older woman in good health and CMV-seropositive. The chain recombines TRBV4-3 with TRBJ2-2; maybe TRBD2 (5 bases). The CDR3 loop reads CASSLEIGRNTGELFF. The CDR3 DNA sequence: TGCGCCAGCAGCCTTGAAATAGGGAGGAACACCGGGGAGCTGTTTTTT.